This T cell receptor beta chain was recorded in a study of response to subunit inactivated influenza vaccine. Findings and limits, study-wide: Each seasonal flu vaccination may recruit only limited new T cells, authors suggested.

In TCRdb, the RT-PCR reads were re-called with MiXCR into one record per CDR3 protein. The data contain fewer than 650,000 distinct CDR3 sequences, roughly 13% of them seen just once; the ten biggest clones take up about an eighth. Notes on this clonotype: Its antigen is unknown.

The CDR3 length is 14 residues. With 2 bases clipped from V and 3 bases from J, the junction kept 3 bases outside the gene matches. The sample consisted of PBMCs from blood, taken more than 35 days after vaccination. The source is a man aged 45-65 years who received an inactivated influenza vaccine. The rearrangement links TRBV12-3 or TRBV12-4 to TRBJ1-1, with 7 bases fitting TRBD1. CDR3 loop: CASSLRGHDTEAFF. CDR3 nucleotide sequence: TGTGCCAGCAGTTTAAGGGGGCATGACACTGAAGCTTTCTTT.